This T cell receptor beta chain originates from a study of PD-1 blockade in classical Hodgkin lymphoma. The CDR3 has 17 amino acids. V shed 3 bases and J 1 base; nucleotides not matched to a gene: 3. CDR1 is MDHEN and CDR2 is SYDVKM in the germline V gene. Sequencing used immunoSEQ multiplex PCR; TCRdb keeps in-frame clones, though not all of them. Of around 26,000 clones in the sample, approximately 82% were seen once. Autologous stem cell transplantation was followed by relapse in every patient, and brentuximab vedotin exposure varied. The chain links TRBV28 to TRBJ2-2; 12 nucleotides line up with TRBD2. Material: peripheral blood mononuclear cells (PBMCs), obtained before the second cycle of nivolumab. This clonotype originated in a human donor with classical Hodgkin lymphoma. The CDR3 DNA sequence: TGTGCCAGCAGTTTGGCTAGCGGGGGGGTGAACACCGGGGAGCTGTTTTTT. Translating gives CASSLASGGVNTGELFF.